This T cell receptor beta chain was identified during a study of T cells in Graves' hyperthyroidism and ophthalmopathy. Across the whole study: Peripheral blood samples were taken at initial diagnosis, prior to any treatment. Overall study results and limits: Ophthalmopathy cases were set apart from stable hyperthyroidism by a 13 V-J model.

V was pared by 11 bases and J by 1 base, with 7 bases of the junction left unmatched. The CDR3 covers 13 residues. Germline V gene data show CDR1 as MNHEY and CDR2 as SMNVEV (reference sequence). Regarding this clonotype: What it binds is not known.

A lack of ophthalmopathy progression within 18 months defined stable Graves' hyperthyroidism. Researchers barred patients who had uncontrolled infection, other autoimmune disease, pregnancy or lactation. Amplification of TCR beta CDR3 regions was performed using RNA transcripts as template. The study used the HTBI primer set for a first-round RT-PCR of the TCR CDR3. MiXCR, applied by TCRdb to the multiplex PCR reads, yields one record per CDR3 protein. The sample has 550,000 to 800,000 distinct CDR3 sequences, roughly 17% seen once. The sequence derives from a man in his late teens or twenties with Graves' hyperthyroidism. Sequences were obtained from blood. The chain has TRBV27 and TRBJ2-7; 8 bases are shared with TRBD1. CDR3 in DNA: TGTGCCGCTAAAAGGACAGGGTCCTACGAGCAGTACTTC. Translating it yields CAAKRTGSYEQYF.